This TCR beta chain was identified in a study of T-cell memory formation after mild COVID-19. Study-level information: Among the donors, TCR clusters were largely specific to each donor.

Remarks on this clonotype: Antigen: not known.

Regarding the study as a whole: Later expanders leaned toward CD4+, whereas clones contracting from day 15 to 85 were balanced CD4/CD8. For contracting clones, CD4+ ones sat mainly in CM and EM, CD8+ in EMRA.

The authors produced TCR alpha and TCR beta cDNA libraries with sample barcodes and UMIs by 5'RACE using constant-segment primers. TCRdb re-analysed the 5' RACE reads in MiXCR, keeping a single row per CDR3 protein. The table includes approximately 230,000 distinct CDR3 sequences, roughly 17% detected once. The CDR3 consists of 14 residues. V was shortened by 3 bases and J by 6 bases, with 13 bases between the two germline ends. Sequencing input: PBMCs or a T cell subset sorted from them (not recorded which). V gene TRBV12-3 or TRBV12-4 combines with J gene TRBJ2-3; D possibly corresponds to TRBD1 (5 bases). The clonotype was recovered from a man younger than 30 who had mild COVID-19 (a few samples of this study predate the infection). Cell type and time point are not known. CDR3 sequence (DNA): TGTGCCAGCAGTTTGTTAGGGCCAGGGGATACGCAGTATTTT. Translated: CASSLLGPGDTQYF.